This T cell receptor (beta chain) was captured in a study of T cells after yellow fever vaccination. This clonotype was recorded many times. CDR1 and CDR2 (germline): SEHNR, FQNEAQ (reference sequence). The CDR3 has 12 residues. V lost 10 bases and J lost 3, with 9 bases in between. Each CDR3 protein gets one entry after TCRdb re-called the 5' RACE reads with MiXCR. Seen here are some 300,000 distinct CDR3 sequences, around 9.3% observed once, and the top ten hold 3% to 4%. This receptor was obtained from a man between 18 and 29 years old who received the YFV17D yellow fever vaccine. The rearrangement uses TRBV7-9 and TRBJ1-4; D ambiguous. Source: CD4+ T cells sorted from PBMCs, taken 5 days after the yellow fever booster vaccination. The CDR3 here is CATTTANEKLFF. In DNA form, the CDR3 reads TGTGCCACCACAACAGCTAATGAAAAACTGTTTTTT.